The 9 T cell receptor beta chains below come from one sample, sequenced in a study of blood T cell repertoires in COVID-19. Clones were read by immunoSEQ multiplex PCR, and TCRdb kept only the in-frame ones, dropping some. The sample has about 160,000 clones, 81% seen once; the top ten hold roughly 5.7%. Specimen: PBMCs or T cells enriched from blood (not recorded which). The receptors originated from a woman between 40 and 55 years old with acute COVID-19.

The gene calls are TRBV24-1 and TRBJ2-1; D is possibly TRBD2 (6 bases). CDR1 and CDR2 from the germline V gene are KGHDR and SFDVKD. The CDR3 length is 13 residues. V was shortened by 9 bases and J by 4 bases, with 12 bases between the two germline ends. This CDR3 is CATEDYRYNEQFF. CDR3 nucleotides: TGTGCCACCGAGGACTACCGTTACAATGAGCAGTTCTTC.

The rearrangement uses TRBV19 and TRBJ2-3; possibly TRBD1 for D (6 bases). The V gene's germline CDR1 is LNHDA and CDR2 SQIVND (reference sequence). The CDR3 has 13 amino acids. V was pared by 6 bases and J by 5 bases, with 12 bases between. CDR3: CASSRLGGDTQYF. Here the CDR3 DNA reads TGTGCCAGTAGCCGCCTAGGGGGAGATACGCAGTATTTT. Variable domain in full (rest from reference TRBV19 and TRBJ2-3): DGGITQSPKYLFRKEGQNVTLSCEQNLNHDAMYWYRQDPGQGLRLIYYSQIVNDFQKGDIAEGYSVSREKKESFPLTVTSAQKNPTAFYLCASSRLGGDTQYFGPGTRLTVL.

The gene calls are TRBV19 and TRBJ1-1; no definite D call. V was shortened by 2 bases and J by 0 bases, with 7 bases between the two germline ends. Germline V gene sequence: CDR1 LNHDA, CDR2 SQIVND (reference sequence). This CDR3 is built from 14 residues. The CDR3 sequence is CASSIPSLNTEAFF. For the CDR3, the DNA is TGTGCCAGTAGTATACCGTCCCTGAACACTGAAGCTTTCTTT.

The chain has TRBV15 and TRBJ2-3; D gene ambiguous. The CDR3 has 14 amino acids. The germline V gene has CDR1 LNHNV and CDR2 YYDKDF (reference sequence). V was cut by 5 bases and J by 5 bases, with 14 bases left in between. This CDR3 is CATSGWVRGDTQYF. The CDR3 nucleotides read TGTGCCACCAGCGGGTGGGTTCGAGGAGATACGCAGTATTTT.

In DNA form, the CDR3 reads TGTGCCAGCAGCTTAGAAGGCGGAATACCGCAAGAGACCCAGTACTTC. It specifies CASSLEGGIPQETQYF. The chain couples TRBV11-3 to TRBJ2-5; D gene uncertain. Trimming pared 0 bases from V and 2 bases from J, leaving 13 bases between. The CDR3 runs to 16 residues. From germline, CDR1 is SGHNT and CDR2 YENEEA.

The rearrangement joins TRBV3-1 (or the pseudogene TRBV3-2) to TRBJ1-1; no clear D. Between the trimmed V and J ends, which lost 1 base and 1 base, there was a span of 7 bases. The germline V gene encodes CDR1 LGHDT and CDR2 YNNKEL (reference sequence). The CDR3 is 14 residues long. Here the CDR3 reads CASSQGVPNTEAFF. In DNA, the CDR3 is TGTGCCAGCAGCCAAGGCGTACCGAACACTGAAGCTTTCTTT.

This sequence joins TRBV18 and TRBJ1-5; TRBD1 is a possible D gene (5 bases). The CDR3 extends over 14 amino acids. Trimming pared 1 base from V and 3 bases from J, leaving 7 bases between. Germline V CDR1 and CDR2: KGHSH, LQKENI. This CDR3 reads CASSPRGDNQPQHF. CDR3 nucleotide sequence: TGTGCCAGCTCACCACGGGGGGACAATCAGCCCCAGCATTTT.

V gene TRBV6-5 combines with J gene TRBJ2-7; a possible D gene is TRBD1 (6 bases). The V end was cut by 9 bases, the J end by 7 bases, with 13 bases between. CDR1 is MNHEY, CDR2 SVGAGI, per germline. There are 11 residues in the CDR3. The CDR3 sequence: CASEGTLEQYF. The CDR3 DNA reads TGTGCCAGTGAAGGGACACTTGAGCAGTACTTC.

The chain uses TRBV30 and TRBJ2-7; 9 positions match TRBD1. The germline CDR1 and CDR2 sequences are GTSNPN and SVGIG (reference sequence). The V gene end was trimmed by 2 bases and the J gene end by 4 bases; junction bases not matched to a gene: 6. This CDR3 contains 14 residues. Here the CDR3 DNA reads TGTGCCTGGAGTCCCTCGGGACAGGGATACGAGCAGTACTTC. Translating it yields CAWSPSGQGYEQYF.